These 8 T cell receptor beta chains share one sample of origin, sequenced in a study of T cells of healthy individuals. TCRdb reprocessed the 5' RACE reads via MiXCR and lists one record per CDR3 protein. The sample lists around 53,000 distinct CDR3 sequences; 14% to 15% were seen once. These receptor sequences come from a human donor in good health.

The rearrangement links TRBV11-3 to TRBJ2-5, with 12 bases lining up with TRBD2. CDR1 and CDR2 from the germline V gene are SGHNT and YENEEA. The CDR3 contains 15 residues. With 3 bases clipped from V and 2 bases from J, the junction kept 1 base outside the gene matches. In DNA, the CDR3 is TGTGCCAGCAGCTTCGGACTAGCGGGACAAGAGACCCAGTACTTC. Its translation: CASSFGLAGQETQYF.

This sequence joins TRBV2 and TRBJ2-7; 8 bases are shared with TRBD2. In germline, CDR1 is SNHLY, CDR2 FYNNEI. The V gene end was trimmed by 6 bases and the J gene end by 2 bases; junction bases not matched to a gene: 15. This CDR3 comprises 17 residues. The CDR3 spells CASRVGAAGDDPYEQYF. Here the CDR3 DNA reads TGTGCCAGCAGGGTTGGGGCAGCGGGAGACGATCCCTACGAGCAGTACTTC.

CDR3 region: CASSLIRGHNTGELFF. CDR3 sequence (DNA): TGTGCCAGCAGTTTAATCAGGGGCCATAACACCGGGGAGCTGTTTTTT. The genes are TRBV27 and TRBJ2-2, with D possibly TRBD1 on 6 matching bases. V shed 2 bases and J shed 2 bases, with 12 bases lying between them. From germline, CDR1 is MNHEY and CDR2 SMNVEV (reference sequence). The CDR3 has 16 amino acids.

This clonotype was recorded many times. This sequence joins TRBV4-2 and TRBJ2-3; D not resolved. The germline V gene has CDR1 LGHNA and CDR2 YNFKEQ. Trimming stripped 0 bases from V and 6 bases from J, with 16 bases between. There are 16 residues in the CDR3. The DNA for the CDR3 is TGTGCCAGCAGCCAAGAGGCATTTGGCCCCGGGGATACGCAGTATTTT. Translation gives CASSQEAFGPGDTQYF.

This clonotype was observed at least ten times. The gene calls are TRBV6-5 and TRBJ1-4, with a possible D match to TRBD1 (5 bases). The germline V gene has CDR1 MNHEY and CDR2 SVGAGI. This CDR3 region has 13 residues. Trimming took off 4 bases at V and 11 bases at J, with 14 bases between the two ends. In DNA, the CDR3 is TGTGCCAGCAGTTCTCTCAGGGCGGGGAAACTGTTTTTT. Translating it yields CASSSLRAGKLFF.

This clonotype came up a few times. V and J are TRBV7-3 and TRBJ2-5; no reliable D call. This CDR3 has 13 residues. The germline V gene encodes CDR1 SGHTA and CDR2 FQGTGA. Trimming pared 5 bases from V and 5 bases from J, leaving 12 bases between. As DNA, the CDR3 is TGTGCCAGCAGCACTACAGTTTGGGAGACCCAGTACTTC. Residues: CASSTTVWETQYF.

The rearrangement uses TRBV9 and TRBJ1-6; D gene unclear. The ends were cut back, 3 bases at V and 3 bases at J, with 4 bases in the middle. CDR1 and CDR2 (germline): SGDLS, YYNGEE. The CDR3 extends over 13 amino acids. CDR3: CASSARYNSPLHF. CDR3 nucleotide sequence: TGTGCCAGCAGCGCCCGCTATAATTCACCCCTCCACTTT.

This rearrangement joins TRBV4-3 to TRBJ2-1; D not resolved. Trimming took 4 bases from V and 7 from J, leaving 11 bases between them. The CDR3 runs 13 residues. Germline V gene sequence: CDR1 LGHNA, CDR2 YSLEER. In nucleotides, the CDR3 is TGCGCCAGCAGCCCGACTGGTAGGAATGAGCAGTTCTTC. Translation gives CASSPTGRNEQFF.